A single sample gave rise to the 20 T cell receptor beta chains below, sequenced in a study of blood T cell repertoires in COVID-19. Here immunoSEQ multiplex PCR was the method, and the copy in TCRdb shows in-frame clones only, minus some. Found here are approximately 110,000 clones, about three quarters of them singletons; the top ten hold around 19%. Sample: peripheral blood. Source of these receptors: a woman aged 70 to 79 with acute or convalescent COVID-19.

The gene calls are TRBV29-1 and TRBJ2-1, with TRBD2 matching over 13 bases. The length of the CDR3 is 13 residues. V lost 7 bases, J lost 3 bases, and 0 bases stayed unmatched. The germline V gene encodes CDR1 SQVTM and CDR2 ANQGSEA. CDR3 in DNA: TGCAGCGGGACTAGCGGGGGCTACAATGAGCAGTTCTTC. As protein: CSGTSGGYNEQFF.

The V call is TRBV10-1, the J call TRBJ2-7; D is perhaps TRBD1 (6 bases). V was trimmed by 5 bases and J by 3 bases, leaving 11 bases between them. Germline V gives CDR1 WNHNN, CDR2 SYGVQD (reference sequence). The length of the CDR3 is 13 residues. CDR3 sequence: CASSQGLHYEQYF. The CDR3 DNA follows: TGCGCCAGCAGTCAGGGGCTACACTACGAGCAGTACTTC.

The DNA of the CDR3 is TGCGCCAGCAGCCTGGGACAGGGAGTCGAAGCTTTCTTT. Its protein is CASSLGQGVEAFF. The rearrangement links TRBV5-1 to TRBJ1-1, with 9 bases identical to TRBD1. Germline lookup yields CDR1 SGHRS and CDR2 YFSETQ. This CDR3 has 13 residues. The trim removed 4 bases at V and 8 bases at J, leaving 6 bases unmatched.

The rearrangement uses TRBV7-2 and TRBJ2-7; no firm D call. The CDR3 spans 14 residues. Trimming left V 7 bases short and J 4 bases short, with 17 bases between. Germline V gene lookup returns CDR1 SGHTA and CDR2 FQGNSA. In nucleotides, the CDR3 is TGTGCCAGCAAGAACCTAGGTGGAGTTTACGAGCAGTACTTC. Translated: CASKNLGGVYEQYF.

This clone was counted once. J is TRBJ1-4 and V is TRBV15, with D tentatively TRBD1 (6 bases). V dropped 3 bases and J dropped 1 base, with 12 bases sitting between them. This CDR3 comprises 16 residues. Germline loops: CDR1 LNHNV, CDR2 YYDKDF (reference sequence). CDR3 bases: TGTGCCACCAGCAGGACAGGTTTGGGAACTAATGAAAAACTGTTTTTT. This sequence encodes CATSRTGLGTNEKLFF. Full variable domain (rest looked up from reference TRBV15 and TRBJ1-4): DAMVIQNPRYQVTQFGKPVTLSCSQTLNHNVMYWYQQKSSQAPKLLFHYYDKDFNNEADTPDNFQSRRPNTSFCFLDIRSPGLGDTAMYLCATSRTGLGTNEKLFFGSGTQLSVL.

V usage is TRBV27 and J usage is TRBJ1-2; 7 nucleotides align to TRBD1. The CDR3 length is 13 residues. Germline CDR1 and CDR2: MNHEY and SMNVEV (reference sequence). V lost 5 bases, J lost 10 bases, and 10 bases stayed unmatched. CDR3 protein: CASSHRTGNSYTF. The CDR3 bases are TGTGCCAGCAGTCACAGGACAGGAAATTCCTACACCTTC.

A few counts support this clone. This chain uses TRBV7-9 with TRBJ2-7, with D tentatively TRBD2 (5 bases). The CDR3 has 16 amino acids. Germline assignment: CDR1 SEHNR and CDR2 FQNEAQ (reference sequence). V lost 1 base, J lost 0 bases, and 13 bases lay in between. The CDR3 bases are TGTGCCAGCAGCTTAGAAGCCACTGGGAGCTCCTACGAGCAGTACTTC. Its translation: CASSLEATGSSYEQYF. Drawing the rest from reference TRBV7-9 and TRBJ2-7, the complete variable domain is DTGVSQNPRHKITKRGQNVTFRCDPISEHNRLYWYRQTLGQGPEFLTYFQNEAQLEKSRLLSDRFSAERPKGSFSTLEIQRTEQGDSAMYLCASSLEATGSSYEQYFGPGTRLTVT.

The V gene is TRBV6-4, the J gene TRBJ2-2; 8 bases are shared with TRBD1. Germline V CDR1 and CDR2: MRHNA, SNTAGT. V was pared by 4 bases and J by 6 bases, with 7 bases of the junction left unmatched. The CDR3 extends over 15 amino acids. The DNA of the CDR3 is TGTGCCAGCAGTGGATCCGGGACAGGCTCCGGGGAGCTGTTTTTT. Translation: CASSGSGTGSGELFF.

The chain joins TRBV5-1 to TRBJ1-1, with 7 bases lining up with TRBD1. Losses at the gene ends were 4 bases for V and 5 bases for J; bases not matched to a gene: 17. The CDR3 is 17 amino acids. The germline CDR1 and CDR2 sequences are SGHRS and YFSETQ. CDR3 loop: CASSPRPPGQARTEAFF. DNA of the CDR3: TGCGCCAGCAGCCCAAGACCGCCCGGACAGGCACGGACTGAAGCTTTCTTT.

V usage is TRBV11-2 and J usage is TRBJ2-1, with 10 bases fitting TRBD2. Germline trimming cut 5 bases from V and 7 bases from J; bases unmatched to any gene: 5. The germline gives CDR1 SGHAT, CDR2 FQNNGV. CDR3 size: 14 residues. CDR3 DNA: TGTGCCAGCAGCAGCGGGGGGGCTTTGAATGAGCAGTTCTTC. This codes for CASSSGGALNEQFF.

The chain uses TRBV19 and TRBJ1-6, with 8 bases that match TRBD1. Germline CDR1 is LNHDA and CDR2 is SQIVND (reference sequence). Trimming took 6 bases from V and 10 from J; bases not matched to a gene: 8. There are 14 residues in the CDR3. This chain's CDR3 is CASSGTGLASPLHF. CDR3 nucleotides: TGTGCCAGTAGCGGGACAGGTTTAGCATCACCCCTCCACTTT. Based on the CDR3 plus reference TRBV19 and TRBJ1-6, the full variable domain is DGGITQSPKYLFRKEGQNVTLSCEQNLNHDAMYWYRQDPGQGLRLIYYSQIVNDFQKGDIAEGYSVSREKKESFPLTVTSAQKNPTAFYLCASSGTGLASPLHFGNGTRLTVT.

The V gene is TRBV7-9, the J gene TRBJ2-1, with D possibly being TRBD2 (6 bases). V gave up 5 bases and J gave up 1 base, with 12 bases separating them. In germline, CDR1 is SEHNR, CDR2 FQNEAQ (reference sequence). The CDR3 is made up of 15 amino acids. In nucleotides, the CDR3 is TGTGCCAGCAGCCCCCCCGGGACTTCCTACAATGAGCAGTTCTTC. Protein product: CASSPPGTSYNEQFF.

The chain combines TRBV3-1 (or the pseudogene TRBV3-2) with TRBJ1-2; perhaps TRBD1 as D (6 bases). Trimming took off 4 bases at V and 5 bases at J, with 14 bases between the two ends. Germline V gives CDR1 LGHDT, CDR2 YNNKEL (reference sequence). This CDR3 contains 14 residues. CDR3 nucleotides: TGTGCCAGCAGCCCCGGGACATCGGGGTATGGCTACACCTTC. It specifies CASSPGTSGYGYTF.

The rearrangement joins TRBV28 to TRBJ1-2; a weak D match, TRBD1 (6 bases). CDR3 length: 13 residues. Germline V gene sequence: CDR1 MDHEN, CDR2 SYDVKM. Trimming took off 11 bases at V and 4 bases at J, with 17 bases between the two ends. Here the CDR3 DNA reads TGTGCCGGACACCAACAGGGCCGCTATGGCTACACCTTC. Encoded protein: CAGHQQGRYGYTF.

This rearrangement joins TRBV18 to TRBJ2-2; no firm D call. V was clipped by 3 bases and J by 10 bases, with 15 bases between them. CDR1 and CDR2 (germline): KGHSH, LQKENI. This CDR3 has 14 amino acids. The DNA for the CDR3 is TGTGCCAGCTCACCCCAACCGAGCCTATCGGAGCTGTTTTTT. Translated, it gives CASSPQPSLSELFF.

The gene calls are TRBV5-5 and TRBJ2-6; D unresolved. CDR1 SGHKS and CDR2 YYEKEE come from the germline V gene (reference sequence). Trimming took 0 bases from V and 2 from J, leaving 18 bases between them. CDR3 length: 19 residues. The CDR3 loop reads CASSLDSISRSTGANVLTF. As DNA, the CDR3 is TGTGCCAGCAGCTTGGACAGCATCTCCCGGTCGACTGGGGCCAACGTCCTGACTTTC.

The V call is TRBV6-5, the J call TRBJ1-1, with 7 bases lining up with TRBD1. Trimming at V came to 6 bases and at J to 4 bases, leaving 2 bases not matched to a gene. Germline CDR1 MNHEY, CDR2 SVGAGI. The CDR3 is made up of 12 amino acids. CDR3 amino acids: CASSRTGTEAFF. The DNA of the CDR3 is TGTGCCAGCAGCCGGACAGGCACTGAAGCTTTCTTT.

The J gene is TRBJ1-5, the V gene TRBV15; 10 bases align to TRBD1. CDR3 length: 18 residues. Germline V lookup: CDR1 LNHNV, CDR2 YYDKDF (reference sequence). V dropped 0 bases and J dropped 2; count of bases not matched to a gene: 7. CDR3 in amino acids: CATSRDSGTGVGNQPQHF. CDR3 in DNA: TGTGCCACCAGCAGAGATTCTGGGACAGGGGTGGGCAATCAGCCCCAGCATTTT.

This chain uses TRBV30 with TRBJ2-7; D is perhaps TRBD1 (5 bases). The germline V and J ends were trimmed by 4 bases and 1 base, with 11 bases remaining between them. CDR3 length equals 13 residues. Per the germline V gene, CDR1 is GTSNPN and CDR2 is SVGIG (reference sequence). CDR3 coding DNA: TGTGCCTGGAAACAGGCAGGGTCCTACGAGCAGTACTTC. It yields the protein CAWKQAGSYEQYF.

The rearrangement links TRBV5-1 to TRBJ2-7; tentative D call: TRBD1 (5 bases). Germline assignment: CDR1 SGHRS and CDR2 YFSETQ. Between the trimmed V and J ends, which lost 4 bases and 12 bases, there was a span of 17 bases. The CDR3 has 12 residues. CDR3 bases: TGCGCCAGCAGCCCCCTGGCAGGGCTGGCGTACTTC. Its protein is CASSPLAGLAYF.